Below, 11 T cell receptor beta chains from the same sample are listed, as sequenced in a study of blood T cell repertoires in COVID-19. Sequencing used immunoSEQ multiplex PCR; TCRdb keeps in-frame clones, though not all of them. The sample gives 450,000 to 500,000 clones, approximately 83% of which show up once; 3.2% is in the top ten. Input material: peripheral blood. The source is a human donor in a cohort sampled during active COVID-19.

This clone has a handful of counts. The chain couples TRBV28 to TRBJ1-4; D call uncertain. The V end lost 3 bases, the J end lost 7 bases, and 12 bases lay between the germline ends. CDR1 and CDR2 (germline): MDHEN, SYDVKM. The CDR3 totals 14 residues. CDR3 loop: CASSLVAPGEKLFF. CDR3 DNA: TGTGCCAGCAGTTTGGTAGCGCCGGGTGAAAAACTGTTTTTT.

V gene TRBV10-3 combines with J gene TRBJ2-5, with unresolved D. V lost 4 bases to trimming and J lost 4 bases, with 13 bases between them. The CDR3 extends over 14 amino acids. Germline V gene lookup returns CDR1 ENHRY and CDR2 SYGVKD. Here the CDR3 reads CAISAALGPETQYF. CDR3 nucleotide sequence: TGTGCCATCAGTGCGGCGTTGGGCCCAGAGACCCAGTACTTC.

This chain links TRBV3-1 (or the pseudogene TRBV3-2) with TRBJ2-1; 10 bases are shared with TRBD2. CDR1 and CDR2 from the germline V gene are LGHDT and YNNKEL (reference sequence). The CDR3 sequence is 15 residues long. The V and J ends lost 4 bases and 4 bases, in that order; junction bases with no gene match: 4. For the CDR3, the DNA is TGTGCCAGCAGCCGTAGCGGGGGGCGTTACAATGAGCAGTTCTTC. Amino acids: CASSRSGGRYNEQFF.

This clone was recorded only once. The V gene is TRBV15, the J gene TRBJ2-2; D is perhaps TRBD1 (5 bases). V was trimmed by 4 bases and J by 4 bases, leaving 13 bases between them. The CDR3 runs 15 residues. Germline-derived CDR1 and CDR2 are LNHNV and YYDKDF (reference sequence). The CDR3 coding sequence is TGTGCCACCAGCAAAGGACAAATTCCCACCGGGGAGCTGTTTTTT. It translates to CATSKGQIPTGELFF.

Written as DNA, the CDR3 is TGCGCCAGCAGCCTTAGCGGAGATACGCAGTATTTT. Translating gives CASSLSGDTQYF. V gene TRBV4-3 combines with J gene TRBJ2-3, with D possibly matching TRBD2 (6 bases). V was clipped by 4 bases and J by 5 bases, with 7 bases between them. CDR3 length: 12 residues. The germline gives CDR1 LGHNA, CDR2 YSLEER.

The CDR3 DNA sequence: TGTGCCAGCACCCCAGGGACAACCTATAGCAATCAGCCCCAGCATTTT. Translation: CASTPGTTYSNQPQHF. The chain is built from TRBV28 and TRBJ1-5, with a weak D call TRBD1 (6 bases). Germline CDR1 MDHEN, CDR2 SYDVKM. Trimming took 7 bases from V and 0 from J, leaving 16 bases between them. The CDR3 contains 16 residues.

V usage is TRBV5-1 and J usage is TRBJ2-3; D might be TRBD1 (5 bases). The germline V gene encodes CDR1 SGHRS and CDR2 YFSETQ. The V end was cut by 6 bases, the J end by 5 bases, with 22 bases between. The CDR3 length is 16 residues. CDR3 amino acids: CASILTWPRVGDTQYF. The CDR3 DNA is TGCGCCAGCATTCTGACTTGGCCCAGGGTAGGAGATACGCAGTATTTT.

A single count supports this clone. The CDR3 spells CASNPGVNYGYTF. The CDR3 DNA reads as TGTGCCAGCAACCCCGGGGTCAACTATGGCTACACCTTC. V is TRBV9 and J is TRBJ1-2; D call uncertain. Germline lookup yields CDR1 SGDLS and CDR2 YYNGEE. V lost 6 bases and J lost 2, with 11 bases in between. The CDR3 covers 13 residues.

The gene calls are TRBV7-9 and TRBJ2-5, with D perhaps TRBD1 (5 bases). V was cut by 3 bases and J by 5 bases, with 19 bases left in between. Germline-derived CDR1 and CDR2 are SEHNR and FQNEAQ (reference sequence). The CDR3 is made up of 16 amino acids. This CDR3 is CASSLAPPRAGETQYF. In DNA form, the CDR3 reads TGTGCCAGCAGCTTGGCCCCCCCCAGGGCAGGGGAGACCCAGTACTTC.

The CDR3 loop reads CASSGVQGLEQYF. The CDR3 nucleotides are TGTGCCAGCAGCGGTGTACAGGGTCTCGAGCAGTACTTC. This rearrangement joins TRBV9 to TRBJ2-7, with D perhaps TRBD1 (6 bases). The CDR3 is 13 residues long. The V and J ends lost 3 bases and 6 bases respectively, with 13 bases between them. From germline, CDR1 is SGDLS and CDR2 YYNGEE. The full variable domain, completed using reference TRBV9 and TRBJ2-7, is DSGVTQTPKHLITATGQRVTLRCSPRSGDLSVYWYQQSLDQGLQFLIQYYNGEERAKGNILERFSAQQFPDLHSELNLSSLELGDSALYFCASSGVQGLEQYFGPGTRLTVT.

This clone occurred once. V is TRBV27 and J is TRBJ2-7; 8 nucleotides agree with TRBD2. The trim removed 5 bases at V and 5 bases at J, leaving 5 bases unmatched. Germline V gives CDR1 MNHEY, CDR2 SMNVEV (reference sequence). The CDR3 has 13 amino acids. The CDR3 reads CASSLAGENEQYF. In DNA form, the CDR3 reads TGTGCCAGCAGTCTAGCGGGTGAGAACGAGCAGTACTTC.